The 11 T cell receptor beta chains given below trace back to one sample, sequenced in a study of brain T cells in children with intractable seizures. Using immunoSEQ multiplex PCR, the repertoire was profiled, and TCRdb retains in-frame clones only, with some absent. The profile shows tens of thousands of clones, around 91% of them singletons. The sample was peripheral blood, taken at surgery. The receptor source for this set is a girl aged 2-9 years with Rasmussen encephalitis and intractable seizures.

This clone was picked up one time. The chain combines TRBV19 with TRBJ2-3; D unclear. This CDR3 is built from 15 residues. Germline CDR1 LNHDA, CDR2 SQIVND (reference sequence). V was shortened by 3 bases and J by 1 base, with 11 bases between the two germline ends. The CDR3 DNA reads as TGTGCCAGTAGTATGGGAATCGGGCGCACAGATACGCAGTATTTT. It specifies CASSMGIGRTDTQYF.

The chain uses TRBV29-1 and TRBJ1-4; a weak D match, TRBD1 (6 bases). Deletions cut 3 bases from V and 8 bases from J, with 16 bases between. This CDR3 is 14 amino acids long. Germline CDR1 SQVTM, CDR2 ANQGSEA. The CDR3 nucleotides are TGCAGCGTTGAGGACTCTTGGACAGCAGAAAAACTGTTTTTT. Translating gives CSVEDSWTAEKLFF. Looking up the rest from reference TRBV29-1 and TRBJ1-4 gives the full variable domain: SAVISQKPSRDICQRGTSLTIQCQVDSQVTMMFWYRQQPGQSLTLIATANQGSEATYESGFVIDKFPISRPNLTFSTLTVSNMSPEDSSIYLCSVEDSWTAEKLFFGSGTQLSVL.

V usage is TRBV7-9 and J usage is TRBJ1-4, with 9 bases identical to TRBD1. CDR3 length equals 14 residues. In germline, CDR1 is SEHNR, CDR2 FQNEAQ (reference sequence). V lost 5 bases, J lost 7 bases, and 5 bases stayed unmatched. CDR3 sequence reads: CASSRQGVGEKLFF. CDR3 sequence (DNA): TGTGCCAGCAGCAGACAGGGGGTTGGTGAAAAACTGTTTTTT.

J is TRBJ1-2 and V is TRBV2; D perhaps matches TRBD1 (5 bases). CDR1 and CDR2 from the germline V gene are SNHLY and FYNNEI. This CDR3 spans 17 amino acids. Trimming took 6 bases from V and 8 from J, leaving 28 bases between them. This CDR3 reads CASSGAGWARLRVGYTF. The CDR3 region has the DNA TGTGCCAGCAGCGGGGCTGGGTGGGCCCGCCTAAGGGTCGGCTACACCTTC.

The chain is built from TRBV4-1 and TRBJ2-3, with D possibly TRBD1 on 6 matching bases. From germline, CDR1 is MGHRA and CDR2 YSYEKL. This CDR3 spans 17 amino acids. V gave up 7 bases and J gave up 6 bases, with 26 bases separating them. CDR3 sequence: CASTTRRGVGAQDTQYF. Here the CDR3 DNA reads TGCGCCAGCACCACTCGTCGTGGGGTGGGGGCGCAGGATACGCAGTATTTT.

This clone was seen a single time. The chain links TRBV20-1 to TRBJ1-1; no reliable D call. V lost 5 bases to trimming and J lost 7 bases, with 11 bases between them. Germline lookup yields CDR1 DFQATT and CDR2 SNEGSKA (reference sequence). The CDR3 covers 11 residues. The CDR3, as DNA: TGCAGTGCTCCCCGGGATCGTGAAGCTTTCTTT. It encodes CSAPRDREAFF.

V and J are TRBV25-1 and TRBJ1-1, with D possibly TRBD1 on 5 matching bases. This CDR3 has 14 amino acids. Trimming removed 3 bases from V and 5 bases from J, with 13 bases in between. Germline CDR1 is MGHDK and CDR2 is SYGVNS. CDR3 region: CASSESGGFTEAFF. The CDR3, as DNA: TGTGCCAGCAGTGAGTCGGGGGGATTTACTGAAGCTTTCTTT.

In DNA form, the CDR3 reads TGTGCCAGCAGTAACGAGTATGGCTACACCTTC. The encoded protein is CASSNEYGYTF. The chain employs TRBV12-3 or TRBV12-4 and TRBJ1-2; D not resolved. This CDR3 contains 11 residues. V lost 5 bases and J lost 5, with 6 bases in between.

The V and J genes are TRBV10-3 and TRBJ2-5; a possible D gene is TRBD1 (5 bases). The CDR3 length is 17 residues. Looked up from germline, CDR1 is ENHRY and CDR2 is SYGVKD. The ends were cut back, 0 bases at V and 1 base at J, with 15 bases in the middle. The CDR3 here is CAISESIPRQGQETQYF. As DNA, the CDR3 is TGTGCCATCAGTGAGTCGATCCCACGGCAGGGCCAAGAGACCCAGTACTTC.

There are a few counts of this clone. This CDR3 reads CASSYSGPELNSPLHF. CDR3 nucleotides: TGTGCCAGCAGTTACTCAGGGCCGGAACTTAATTCACCCCTCCACTTT. The chain carries TRBV6-6 and TRBJ1-6; D is ambiguous. V was trimmed by 0 bases and J by 6 bases, leaving 12 bases between them. CDR3 length: 16 amino acids. Germline CDR1 reads MNHNY; CDR2 reads SVGAGI (reference sequence).

The genes are TRBV9 and TRBJ2-5; 11 bases map to TRBD2. The junction had 30 bases not matched to a gene; V was cut back by 3 bases and J by 5 bases. Germline V gene sequence: CDR1 SGDLS, CDR2 YYNGEE. The CDR3 sequence is 23 residues long. CDR3 region: CASSDPPGRTSGSYRLGGETQYF. The CDR3 DNA sequence: TGTGCCAGCAGCGACCCGCCGGGACGAACTAGCGGGAGTTATCGACTAGGGGGCGAGACCCAGTACTTC.